Shown below are 9 T cell receptor beta chains from a single sample sequenced in a study of radiotherapy plus CTLA-4 blockade in lung cancer. Profiled with immunoSEQ multiplex PCR; TCRdb holds only in-frame clones, not every one. The table lists 55,000 to 80,000 clones, roughly 80% of them singletons. Sequencing used peripheral blood, obtained from a patient treated with radiotherapy plus ipilimumab. The source is a human donor with non-small cell lung cancer who had a complete response to radiotherapy plus ipilimumab.

This clone was found once. The CDR3 sequence: CAWSPHMGSYGYTF. DNA for the CDR3: TGTGCCTGGAGTCCCCACATGGGGTCCTATGGCTACACCTTC. The chain carries TRBV30 and TRBJ1-2; D call uncertain. The CDR3 runs to 14 residues. From germline, CDR1 is GTSNPN and CDR2 SVGIG (reference sequence). Trimming removed 2 bases at V and 4 bases at J, with 14 bases between. Full variable domain (remainder filled in from reference TRBV30 and TRBJ1-2): SQTIHQWPATLVQPVGSPLSLECTVEGTSNPNLYWYRQAAGRGLQLLFYSVGIGQISSEVPQNLSASRPQDRQFILSSKKLLLSDSGFYLCAWSPHMGSYGYTFGSGTRLTVV.

This chain links TRBV11-2 with TRBJ2-1; 7 bases map to TRBD2. Germline lookup yields CDR1 SGHAT and CDR2 FQNNGV. V shed 5 bases and J 5 bases; nucleotides not matched to a gene: 3. This CDR3 has 13 residues. CDR3 sequence: CASSLGLNNEQFF. For the CDR3, the DNA is TGTGCCAGCAGCCTGGGACTAAACAATGAGCAGTTCTTC. Filled out from reference TRBV11-2 and TRBJ2-1, the complete variable domain reads EAGVAQSPRYKIIEKRQSVAFWCNPISGHATLYWYQQILGQGPKLLIQFQNNGVVDDSQLPKDRFSAERLKGVDSTLKIQPAKLEDSAVYLCASSLGLNNEQFFGPGTRLTVL.

The sample holds a few counts of this clone. The chain combines TRBV29-1 with TRBJ1-1; D is unresolved. The CDR3 length is 12 residues. Germline values: CDR1 SQVTM, CDR2 ANQGSEA. V was shortened by 7 bases and J by 1 base, with 10 bases between the two germline ends. The CDR3 nucleotides read TGCAGCGCCAAGACCCCGAACACTGAAGCTTTCTTT. As protein: CSAKTPNTEAFF.

CDR3 nucleotides: TGCGCCAGCAGCTTGGTGACTGGCATAGATACGCAGTATTTT. The encoded protein is CASSLVTGIDTQYF. This chain joins TRBV5-1 and TRBJ2-3; D is ambiguous. Germline V gene sequence: CDR1 SGHRS, CDR2 YFSETQ. There are 14 residues in the CDR3. V shed 0 bases and J shed 5 bases, with 10 bases lying between them.

CDR3 sequence (DNA): TGTGCCAGCAGCGGAGGGGACAACTCTGGAAACACCATATATTTT. Translation: CASSGGDNSGNTIYF. The chain carries TRBV9 and TRBJ1-3, with a tentative D call TRBD1 (6 bases). CDR1 SGDLS and CDR2 YYNGEE come from the germline V gene. There are 15 residues in the CDR3. With 3 bases removed from V and 0 bases from J, the gap between germline ends came to 10 bases.

The genes are TRBV4-3 and TRBJ2-2, with a possible D match to TRBD1 (6 bases). Deletions cut 5 bases from V and 2 bases from J, with 12 bases between. The CDR3 extends over 15 amino acids. Germline V CDR1 and CDR2: LGHNA, YSLEER. The CDR3 DNA sequence: TGCGCCAGCAGCTTGGACAGCGCTAACACCGGGGAGCTGTTTTTT. It is translated as CASSLDSANTGELFF.

The chain combines TRBV10-3 with TRBJ2-6, with 7 bases that match TRBD1. Germline assignment: CDR1 ENHRY and CDR2 SYGVKD. This CDR3 spans 20 amino acids. J was trimmed by 0 bases and V by 3 bases; bases with no gene match: 14. The CDR3 region is CAISDWDRSYASSGANVLTF. In nucleotides, the CDR3 is TGTGCCATCAGTGATTGGGACAGAAGTTACGCCAGCTCTGGGGCCAACGTCCTGACTTTC.

The chain uses TRBV5-1 and TRBJ1-6, with TRBD1 identical over 8 bases. With 0 bases clipped from V and 6 bases from J, the junction kept 2 bases outside the gene matches. In germline, CDR1 is SGHRS, CDR2 YFSETQ. This CDR3 contains 15 residues. Here the CDR3 reads CASSLVTGANSPLHF. Here the CDR3 DNA reads TGCGCCAGCAGCTTGGTGACAGGGGCTAATTCACCCCTCCACTTT. The variable domain in full, with the rest retrieved from reference TRBV5-1 and TRBJ1-6, is KAGVTQTPRYLIKTRGQQVTLSCSPISGHRSVSWYQQTPGQGLQFLFEYFSETQRNKGNFPGRFSGRQFSNSRSEMNVSTLELGDSALYLCASSLVTGANSPLHFGNGTRLTVT.

The V and J genes are TRBV9 and TRBJ2-3; no definite D call. Germline loops: CDR1 SGDLS, CDR2 YYNGEE. V lost 0 bases and J lost 1, with 9 bases in between. The CDR3 is 15 residues long. The CDR3 here is CASSVEVVGTDTQYF. CDR3 nucleotides: TGTGCCAGCAGCGTAGAGGTCGTTGGCACAGATACGCAGTATTTT.